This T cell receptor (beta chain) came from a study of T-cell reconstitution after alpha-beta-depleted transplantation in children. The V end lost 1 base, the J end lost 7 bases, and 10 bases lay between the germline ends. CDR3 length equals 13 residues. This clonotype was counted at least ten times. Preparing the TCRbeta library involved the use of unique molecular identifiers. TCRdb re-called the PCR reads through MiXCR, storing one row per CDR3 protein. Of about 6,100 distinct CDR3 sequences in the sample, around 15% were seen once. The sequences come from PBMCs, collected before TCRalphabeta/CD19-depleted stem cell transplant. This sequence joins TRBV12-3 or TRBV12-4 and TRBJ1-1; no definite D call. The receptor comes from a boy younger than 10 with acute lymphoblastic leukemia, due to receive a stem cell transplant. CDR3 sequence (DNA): TGTGCCAGCAGTTTAGGGCCACGGTTTGAAGCTTTCTTT. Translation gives CASSLGPRFEAFF.